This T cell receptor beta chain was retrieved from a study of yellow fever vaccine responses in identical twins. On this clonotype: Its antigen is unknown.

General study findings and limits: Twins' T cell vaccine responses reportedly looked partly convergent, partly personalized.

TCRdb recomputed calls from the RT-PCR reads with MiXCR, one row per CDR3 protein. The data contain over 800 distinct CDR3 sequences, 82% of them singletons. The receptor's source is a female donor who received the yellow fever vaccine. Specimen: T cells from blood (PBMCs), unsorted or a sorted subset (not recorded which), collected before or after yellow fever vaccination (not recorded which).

CDR3 region: CASKSGTSGNEQFF. CDR3 sequence (DNA): TGTGCCAGCAAGTCTGGGACTAGCGGTAATGAGCAGTTCTTC. The chain has TRBV11-1 and TRBJ2-1, with TRBD2 matching over 11 bases. CDR1 SGHAT and CDR2 FQDESV come from the germline V gene (reference sequence). V was pared by 7 bases and J by 7 bases, with 6 bases of the junction left unmatched. This CDR3 contains 14 residues.